The sequence of this T cell receptor (beta chain) was determined in a study of cytotoxic CD8 clonotypes in ibrutinib-treated CLL. Overall study findings and caveats: Rising at ibrutinib response, clonality subsequently fell back toward baseline at progression.

The V end lost 6 bases, the J end lost 3 bases, and 18 bases lay between the germline ends. The germline gives CDR1 MDHEN, CDR2 SYDVKM. There are 16 residues in the CDR3. Comments on this clone: What it binds is not known.

The method was immunoSEQ multiplex PCR; TCRdb's version includes in-frame clones alone and lacks a portion of them. The sample contains some 150,000 clones, 60% to 85% of which appear only once. J is TRBJ2-1 and V is TRBV28; the D gene is possibly TRBD1 (6 bases). The receptor comes from a human donor with chronic lymphocytic leukemia. The sequences come from PBMCs, collected after 12 months of ibrutinib treatment. DNA for the CDR3: TGTGCCAGCAGGGATGACAGGACGGGCCTCTACAATGAGCAGTTCTTC. Its translation: CASRDDRTGLYNEQFF.